The rows below give T cell receptor beta chains drawn from one sample of a study of neurological immune-mediated disorders. TCRdb reprocessed the 5' RACE reads with MiXCR, giving one entry per CDR3 protein. The sample holds 30,000 to 40,000 distinct CDR3 sequences, approximately 4.2% seen once. Sequenced: PBMCs. These receptors originate from a man aged 25 to 40 with multiple sclerosis. Both conserved end residues are part of each CDR3. D genes are given only for firm matches. Not all rows give a size; the values are once, few, many and, for expanded clones, a class.

TRBJ2-4	many	TRBV12-3/TRBV12-4	TRBD1	CASTFWTGDLAKNIQYF	TGTGCCAGCACCTTTTGGACAGGGGATCTAGCCAAAAACATTCAGTACTTC
TRBJ1-1	many	TRBV7-9	-	CASSVGQNTEAFF	TGTGCCAGCAGTGTTGGTCAGAACACTGAAGCTTTCTTT
TRBJ2-1	many	TRBV5-6	-	CASSPPQRPSYNEQFF	TGTGCCAGCAGCCCCCCACAACGCCCCTCCTACAATGAGCAGTTCTTC
TRBJ2-1	many	TRBV20-1	-	CSARGPYNEQFF	TGCAGTGCTAGGGGCCCGTACAATGAGCAGTTCTTC
TRBJ2-3	few	TRBV7-3	TRBD1	CASSGPPGQGNDTQYF	TGTGCCAGCAGCGGTCCCCCGGGACAGGGTAATGATACGCAGTATTTT
TRBJ1-6	many	TRBV20-1	-	CSASDGWSSPLHF	TGCAGTGCTTCGGATGGGTGGTCTTCACCCCTCCACTTT
TRBJ2-1	few	TRBV7-2	-	CASSLEYGEQFF	TGTGCCAGCAGCTTAGAATATGGTGAGCAGTTCTTC
TRBJ2-7	many	TRBV12-3/TRBV12-4	-	CASSLFSYEQYF	TGTGCCAGCAGTTTATTCTCCTACGAGCAGTACTTC
TRBJ1-2	many	TRBV5-1	TRBD1	CASSLGTGFGYTF	TGCGCCAGCAGCTTGGGGACAGGGTTTGGCTACACCTTC
TRBJ1-2	-	TRBV3-1	-	CASSKRVYGYTF	TGTGCCAGCAGCAAGCGGGTCTATGGCTACACCTTC
TRBJ1-6	-	TRBV5-1	TRBD1	CASTKTGVTMGLPLNF	TGCGCCAGCACGAAAACAGGGGTCACCATGGGTTTACCCCTCAACTTT
TRBJ1-2	many	TRBV20-1	-	CSAPSASSYTF	TGCAGTGCCCCCTCAGCGAGCAGCTACACCTTC
TRBJ2-1	many	TRBV20-1	-	CSARDWKTYNEQFF	TGCAGTGCCCGCGACTGGAAGACCTACAATGAGCAGTTCTTC
TRBJ1-2	many	TRBV6-5	-	CASSYLRGGYTF	TGTGCCAGCAGTTACTTGCGGGGTGGCTACACCTTC
TRBJ1-4	many	TRBV6-5	TRBD1	CASRQQGAANEKLFF	TGTGCCAGCAGACAACAGGGGGCTGCTAATGAAAAACTGTTTTTT
TRBJ2-7	many	TRBV12-3/TRBV12-4	-	CASSYYGGQSYEQYF	TGTGCCAGCAGTTATTACGGGGGGCAATCCTACGAGCAGTACTTC
TRBJ2-5	many	TRBV5-1	TRBD2	CASSRSGVGETQYF	TGCGCCAGCAGCCGTAGCGGGGTCGGCGAGACCCAGTACTTC
TRBJ2-6	-	TRBV20-1	-	CSARVPESSGANVLTF	TGCAGTGCTAGAGTCCCGGAGAGCTCTGGGGCCAACGTCCTGACTTTC
TRBJ2-2	many	TRBV11-3	-	CASSLGGANTGELFF	TGTGCCAGCAGCTTGGGTGGCGCGAACACCGGGGAGCTGTTTTTT
TRBJ2-7	many	TRBV10-3	-	CAISEGVRYPYEQYF	TGTGCCATCAGTGAGGGAGTTCGGTATCCATACGAGCAGTACTTC
TRBJ2-3	many	TRBV9	-	CASSPPVLSTDTQYF	TGTGCCAGCAGCCCCCCCGTTCTGAGCACAGATACGCAGTATTTT
TRBJ2-7	many	TRBV20-1	-	CSARAQGTYEQYF	TGCAGTGCTAGAGCGCAGGGGACCTACGAGCAGTACTTC
TRBJ1-5	-	TRBV6-1	-	CASSGRVHSNQPQHF	TGTGCCAGCAGCGGCAGAGTCCATAGCAATCAGCCCCAGCATTTT
TRBJ1-3	many	TRBV3-1	-	CASSLGTAGNTIYF	TGTGCCAGCAGCCTAGGGACGGCCGGAAACACCATATATTTT
TRBJ1-1	many	TRBV30	-	CAWTRGANTEAFF	TGTGCCTGGACACGGGGCGCAAACACTGAAGCTTTCTTT
TRBJ1-2	many	TRBV7-2	-	CASSSQPYNYGYTF	TGTGCCAGCAGCAGTCAGCCATACAACTATGGCTACACCTTC
TRBJ2-1	many	TRBV9	TRBD2	CASSPRDSGGRNEQFF	TGTGCCAGCAGCCCCCGGGATAGCGGGGGCCGCAATGAGCAGTTCTTC
TRBJ1-2	many	TRBV7-2	TRBD1	CASSGQGGWFYGYTF	TGTGCCAGCAGCGGACAGGGGGGGTGGTTCTATGGCTACACCTTC
TRBJ1-6	few	TRBV20-1	-	CSASTSNSPLNF	TGCAGTGCTAGTACTTCTAATTCACCCCTCAACTTT
TRBJ2-7	few	TRBV3-1	-	CASSQDRKGGSEQYF	TGTGCCAGCAGCCAAGATCGAAAGGGGGGATCAGAGCAGTACTTC
TRBJ2-7	many	TRBV7-6	-	CASSPGPPDGQYF	TGTGCCAGCAGCCCGGGACCGCCCGACGGGCAGTACTTC
TRBJ1-5	few	TRBV12-3/TRBV12-4	TRBD1	CASSFGRGHQPQHF	TGTGCCAGCAGTTTCGGCAGGGGGCATCAGCCCCAGCATTTT
TRBJ1-1	many	TRBV5-5	-	CASRPLWGNTEAFF	TGTGCCAGCAGGCCGCTCTGGGGTAACACTGAAGCTTTCTTT
TRBJ1-1	many	TRBV6-2/TRBV6-3	-	CASSPPPRTEAFF	TGTGCCAGCAGTCCCCCCCCGCGCACTGAAGCTTTCTTT
TRBJ1-4	-	TRBV7-2	-	CASRLGATNEKLFF	TGTGCCAGCAGGTTGGGGGCAACTAATGAAAAACTGTTTTTT
TRBJ2-7	few	TRBV20-1	-	CSARDLGGATSYEQYF	TGCAGTGCTAGAGATTTGGGCGGGGCAACCTCCTACGAGCAGTACTTC
TRBJ2-2	many	TRBV14	-	CASSLIGPRDTGELFF	TGTGCCAGCAGCCTTATAGGGCCTAGGGACACCGGGGAGCTGTTTTTT
TRBJ1-6	-	TRBV6-5	-	CASRRSTELSPLNF	TGTGCCAGCAGGAGATCGACAGAACTCTCACCCCTCAACTTT
TRBJ1-1	many	TRBV20-1	-	CSARVEGGNTEAFF	TGCAGTGCTAGAGTGGAGGGGGGGAACACTGAAGCTTTCTTT
TRBJ2-7	many	TRBV6-1	-	CASSVRIQVPSYEQYF	TGTGCCAGCAGTGTACGGATACAGGTTCCCTCCTACGAGCAGTACTTC
TRBJ1-4	many	TRBV27	TRBD1	CASSYNRGAEKLFF	TGTGCCAGCAGTTATAACAGGGGAGCTGAAAAACTGTTTTTT
TRBJ2-1	many	TRBV11-2	-	CASSPNGYNEQFF	TGTGCCAGCAGCCCCAATGGTTACAATGAGCAGTTCTTC
TRBJ1-1	many	TRBV7-9	-	CASTRGRNTEAFF	TGTGCCAGCACCCGAGGCAGGAACACTGAAGCTTTCTTT
TRBJ1-3	many	TRBV7-6	TRBD1	CASSSPGGGNTIYF	TGTGCCAGCAGCAGCCCAGGGGGTGGAAACACCATATATTTT
TRBJ2-5	-	TRBV4-3	-	CASSESRGLLQETQYF	TGCGCCAGCAGCGAGTCTCGGGGCCTCCTTCAAGAGACCCAGTACTTC
TRBJ1-1	many	TRBV3-1	-	CASSLIGTEAFF	TGTGCCAGCAGCCTAATCGGGACTGAAGCTTTCTTT
TRBJ2-7	-	TRBV10-3	TRBD1	CATRDRETYEQYF	TGTGCCACCAGGGACAGGGAAACCTACGAGCAGTACTTC
TRBJ1-4	many	TRBV11-2	TRBD1	CASSLDRGRTNEKLFF	TGTGCCAGCAGCTTGGACAGGGGGCGAACTAATGAAAAACTGTTTTTT
TRBJ2-3	many	TRBV7-2	TRBD2	CASSSRTSRADTQYF	TGTGCCAGCAGCTCCAGGACTAGCAGAGCAGATACGCAGTATTTT
TRBJ1-1	many	TRBV12-3/TRBV12-4	-	CASRLGHGDTEAFF	TGTGCCAGCAGACTGGGACACGGTGACACTGAAGCTTTCTTT
TRBJ1-2	many	TRBV3-1	-	CASSSPTMLARLDGYTF	TGTGCCAGCAGCTCACCCACGATGCTGGCGCGGCTGGATGGCTACACCTTC
TRBJ2-3	many	TRBV29-1	-	CSVVGGATDTQYF	TGCAGCGTTGTTGGGGGGGCGACAGATACGCAGTATTTT
TRBJ1-4	few	TRBV7-9	-	CASSSRTNEKLFF	TGTGCCAGCAGCTCACGGACAAACGAAAAACTGTTTTTT
TRBJ1-1	many	TRBV12-3/TRBV12-4	-	CASSLNRARVRNTEAFF	TGTGCCAGCAGTTTAAACAGGGCCCGTGTAAGGAACACTGAAGCTTTCTTT
TRBJ2-7	many	TRBV12-3/TRBV12-4	-	CASSFRGRNEQYF	TGTGCCAGCAGTTTCAGGGGCAGGAACGAGCAGTACTTC
TRBJ2-1	many	TRBV7-9	TRBD2	CASSTTSGGRYEQFF	TGTGCCAGCAGCACGACTAGCGGGGGGCGGTATGAGCAGTTCTTC
TRBJ1-1	many	TRBV5-6	-	CASSLGTHRAFF	TGTGCCAGCAGCTTGGGGACCCACAGGGCTTTCTTT